The TCR beta chain under discussion was sequenced for a study of CD8+ T cells in alopecia areata. The wider study: Once tofacitinib had been taken for 6 to 18 months, 6 months off drug followed.

Extracted RNA was reverse transcribed, and the resulting cDNA served as sequencing template. The protocol was immunoSEQ multiplex PCR, while the TCRdb copy is restricted to in-frame clones and leaves out a portion. The repertoire holds some 220,000 clones, with about 50% as singletons. Broader study findings: Researchers say the link of baseline CD8+ expansion to response remains uncertain, with one nonresponder. Many expanded lesional clones stayed in scalp and blood while on tofacitinib.

This clone was seen a few times. Its antigen remains unknown. Treatment in this sample: oral pan-JAK inhibitor, 5-10 mg twice daily. Cell sorting on a FACSAria was used to separate CD4+ and CD8+ T cells from the PBMCs. This receptor was obtained from a human donor with alopecia areata. Here the sequenced sample was CD4+ T cells sorted from blood, taken at week 4, from a patient treated with tofacitinib.

The CDR3 DNA reads TGTGCCAGCAGCGTAGAATTGAGGAAGAGCACTGAAGCTTTCTTT. Translating gives CASSVELRKSTEAFF. The rearrangement uses TRBV9 and TRBJ1-1; D remains ambiguous. The CDR3 loop spans 15 amino acids. Germline V gives CDR1 SGDLS, CDR2 YYNGEE. V was trimmed by 0 bases and J by 4 bases, leaving 13 bases between them. Based on the CDR3 plus reference TRBV9 and TRBJ1-1, the full variable domain is DSGVTQTPKHLITATGQRVTLRCSPRSGDLSVYWYQQSLDQGLQFLIQYYNGEERAKGNILERFSAQQFPDLHSELNLSSLELGDSALYFCASSVELRKSTEAFFGQGTRLTVV.